One sample yielded the 27 T cell receptor beta chains listed below, sequenced in a study of blood T cell repertoires in COVID-19. The repertoire was sequenced with immunoSEQ multiplex PCR; TCRdb's copy has only in-frame clones and lacks some. The table shows 90,000 to 150,000 clones, with around nine tenths occurring only once. Sequenced material: peripheral blood. The receptors shown here come from a woman in her forties or fifties with acute or convalescent COVID-19.

This chain's CDR3 is CASSGTGGGNQPQHF. The CDR3 nucleotides are TGTGCCAGCAGTGGGACAGGGGGGGGCAATCAGCCCCAGCATTTT. This chain connects TRBV2 to TRBJ1-5, with 10 positions matching TRBD1. The CDR3 has 15 residues. Trimming cost V 4 bases and J 2 bases; bases outside gene matches: 2. The germline V gene has CDR1 SNHLY and CDR2 FYNNEI.

V and J are TRBV3-1 (or the pseudogene TRBV3-2) and TRBJ2-1, with D unclear. Per the germline V gene, CDR1 is LGHDT and CDR2 is YNNKEL (reference sequence). Trimming removed 2 bases at V and 3 bases at J, with 11 bases between. This CDR3 spans 15 amino acids. Written as DNA, the CDR3 is TGTGCCAGCAGCCAATCGCAGGCGAACTACAATGAGCAGTTCTTC. It yields the protein CASSQSQANYNEQFF.

The rearrangement joins TRBV19 to TRBJ1-4; 8 bases agree with TRBD1. V shed 5 bases, J shed 10 bases, and the junction held 12 bases outside the gene matches. From germline, CDR1 is LNHDA and CDR2 SQIVND (reference sequence). The CDR3 is made up of 15 amino acids. CDR3 region: CASSLLDREVVKLFF. CDR3 sequence (DNA): TGTGCCAGTAGTTTGTTGGACAGGGAGGTCGTAAAACTGTTTTTT.

V gene TRBV7-2 combines with J gene TRBJ1-2; D unclear. Germline CDR1 and CDR2: SGHTA and FQGNSA. V was shortened by 1 base and J by 0 bases, with 9 bases between the two germline ends. The CDR3 is 15 amino acids. For the CDR3, the DNA is TGTGCCAGCAGCTTAGACTCGTCACCTAACTATGGCTACACCTTC. Its translation: CASSLDSSPNYGYTF.

The genes are TRBV6-6 and TRBJ2-2; a possible D gene is TRBD1 (6 bases). This CDR3 is built from 15 residues. V lost 5 bases, J lost 2 bases, and 12 bases lay in between. CDR1 and CDR2 (germline): MNHNY, SVGAGI (reference sequence). The CDR3 is CASSNLGQNTGELFF. CDR3 sequence (DNA): TGTGCCAGCAGTAACTTGGGACAAAACACCGGGGAGCTGTTTTTT.

This clone was seen many times. The J gene is TRBJ1-2, the V gene TRBV19, with D possibly TRBD1 on 5 matching bases. The CDR3 consists of 13 residues. V was cut by 7 bases and J by 7 bases, with 16 bases left in between. Looked up from germline, CDR1 is LNHDA and CDR2 is SQIVND (reference sequence). The CDR3 protein is CASNSHTRGGYTF. The CDR3 DNA is TGTGCCAGTAATAGTCACACAAGGGGTGGCTACACCTTC.

The J gene is TRBJ2-7, the V gene TRBV19; 7 nucleotides match TRBD2. The germline V gene has CDR1 LNHDA and CDR2 SQIVND (reference sequence). V was pared by 6 bases and J by 3 bases, with 11 bases of the junction left unmatched. This CDR3 region has 15 residues. CDR3 protein: CASSPFLGDYYEQYF. The CDR3 region has the DNA TGTGCCAGTAGCCCTTTCCTCGGGGACTACTACGAGCAGTACTTC.

This chain links TRBV9 with TRBJ2-3, with TRBD2 as a possible D gene (6 bases). The CDR3 consists of 14 residues. Germline loops: CDR1 SGDLS, CDR2 YYNGEE. Trimming left V 0 bases short and J 2 bases short, with 7 bases between. CDR3 coding DNA: TGTGCCAGCAGCGTAGCGGGAGTCACAGATACGCAGTATTTT. Its protein product is CASSVAGVTDTQYF. Based on the CDR3 plus reference TRBV9 and TRBJ2-3, the full variable domain is DSGVTQTPKHLITATGQRVTLRCSPRSGDLSVYWYQQSLDQGLQFLIQYYNGEERAKGNILERFSAQQFPDLHSELNLSSLELGDSALYFCASSVAGVTDTQYFGPGTRLTVL.

This clone has a single count. The genes are TRBV7-3 and TRBJ2-3; tentatively, D is TRBD2 (6 bases). This CDR3 is built from 11 residues. Germline loops: CDR1 SGHTA, CDR2 FQGTGA. Trimming removed 9 bases at V and 6 bases at J, with 10 bases between. CDR3 nucleotide sequence: TGTGCCAGTGCCCGGGAGGATACGCAGTATTTT. Protein sequence: CASAREDTQYF.

In this sample, this clone turned up once. The chain combines TRBV29-1 with TRBJ2-5, with D unclear. The CDR3 runs 13 residues. Deletions cut 1 base from V and 4 bases from J, with 10 bases between. Per germline, CDR1 SQVTM and CDR2 ANQGSEA. The CDR3 DNA reads TGCAGCGTTGAAGTCGGTAGAGGAGAGACCCAGTACTTC. Protein: CSVEVGRGETQYF.

The chain uses TRBV7-2 and TRBJ2-1; 9 positions agree with TRBD2. The germline gives CDR1 SGHTA, CDR2 FQGNSA. The V segment lost 2 bases and the J segment 7 bases; nucleotides outside the gene matches: 12. The CDR3 totals 17 residues. The CDR3 region is CASSLLVLAGVGNEQFF. The CDR3 nucleotides read TGTGCCAGCAGCTTACTGGTTTTAGCGGGAGTCGGTAATGAGCAGTTCTTC.

This rearrangement joins TRBV27 to TRBJ2-7, with 8 positions matching TRBD2. With 3 bases clipped from V and 5 bases from J, the junction kept 6 bases outside the gene matches. The CDR3 length is 14 residues. Germline V CDR1 and CDR2: MNHEY, SMNVEV (reference sequence). Here the CDR3 reads CASSLWTSIHEQYF. The CDR3 nucleotides are TGTGCCAGCAGTTTGTGGACTAGCATCCACGAGCAGTACTTC.

The chain has TRBV6-4 and TRBJ2-1; D is possibly TRBD1 (6 bases). The germline CDR1 and CDR2 sequences are MRHNA and SNTAGT. The CDR3 spans 14 residues. V was shortened by 5 bases and J by 5 bases, with 13 bases between the two germline ends. The CDR3 protein is CASSRQVFDNEQFF. The CDR3 DNA reads TGTGCCAGCAGTAGACAGGTCTTTGACAATGAGCAGTTCTTC.

This clone showed up just once. This chain connects TRBV7-5 to TRBJ2-5; the table's D call, TRBD2, has no DNA check behind it. TRBV7-5 represents a pseudogene. CDR3 length: 14 residues. In nucleotides, the CDR3 is TGTGTCAGAAGCTTAACAGGGAGGGGAGAGACCCAGTACTTC. This sequence encodes CVRSLTGRGETQYF.

The chain combines TRBV14 with TRBJ1-4; D might be TRBD1 (5 bases). The CDR3 consists of 16 residues. V dropped 4 bases and J dropped 5 bases, with 17 bases sitting between them. CDR1 and CDR2 (germline): SGHDN, FVKESK. CDR3 protein: CASSREGPSSNEKLFF. CDR3 coding DNA: TGTGCCAGCAGCCGGGAGGGGCCCTCATCAAATGAAAAACTGTTTTTT.

The chain couples TRBV5-1 to TRBJ1-1; D gene unclear. The CDR3 extends over 12 amino acids. Trimming removed 6 bases at V and 5 bases at J, with 11 bases between. The germline V gene encodes CDR1 SGHRS and CDR2 YFSETQ. The CDR3 sequence is CASTGSGTEAFF. In DNA, the CDR3 is TGCGCCAGCACCGGTTCGGGGACTGAAGCTTTCTTT.

This sequence joins TRBV5-1 and TRBJ2-6; D unresolved. V was cut by 0 bases and J by 1 base, with 5 bases left in between. CDR1 is SGHRS, CDR2 YFSETQ, per germline. The CDR3 has 15 amino acids. CDR3 coding DNA: TGCGCCAGCAGCTTGGTACAGTCTGGGGCCAACGTCCTGACTTTC. This codes for CASSLVQSGANVLTF.

This clone was found a few times. The V and J genes are TRBV3-1 (or the pseudogene TRBV3-2) and TRBJ1-2, with D possibly TRBD1 on 6 matching bases. Germline CDR1 and CDR2: LGHDT and YNNKEL (reference sequence). The CDR3 has 14 residues. V was trimmed by 1 base and J by 7 bases, leaving 13 bases between them. The CDR3 loop reads CASSQVLAGAGYTF. Written as DNA, the CDR3 is TGTGCCAGCAGCCAAGTCTTGGCAGGGGCTGGCTACACCTTC.

The V gene is TRBV7-3, the J gene TRBJ2-2; possibly TRBD1 for D (6 bases). CDR3 size: 17 residues. The V end lost 5 bases, the J end lost 3 bases, and 19 bases lay between the germline ends. Germline V lookup: CDR1 SGHTA, CDR2 FQGTGA. CDR3 loop: CASSLRARGIDTGELFF. CDR3 coding DNA: TGTGCCAGCAGCCTAAGGGCCAGGGGAATTGACACCGGGGAGCTGTTTTTT.

This chain connects TRBV27 to TRBJ2-1, with D perhaps TRBD2 (7 bases). V lost 8 bases and J lost 7, with 27 bases in between. Germline loops: CDR1 MNHEY, CDR2 SMNVEV (reference sequence). The CDR3 extends over 17 amino acids. CDR3 loop: CASEVPRGGDLRNEQFF. In nucleotides, the CDR3 is TGTGCCAGCGAAGTCCCTAGGGGGGGGGACCTAAGGAATGAGCAGTTCTTC.

The genes are TRBV7-8 and TRBJ2-7, with TRBD2 matching over 12 bases. The CDR3 covers 19 residues. Germline V CDR1 and CDR2: SGHVS, FQNEAQ. V lost 1 base to trimming and J lost 0 bases; unmatched junction nucleotides: 10. The CDR3 sequence: CASSLDSTSGSPYSYEQYF. CDR3 nucleotide sequence: TGTGCCAGCAGCTTAGACTCGACTAGCGGGAGTCCCTACTCCTACGAGCAGTACTTC.

V is TRBV18 and J is TRBJ2-1, with 13 bases matching TRBD2. The trim removed 3 bases at V and 4 bases at J, leaving 6 bases unmatched. CDR3 size: 17 residues. CDR1 is KGHSH, CDR2 LQKENI, per germline. The CDR3 nucleotides read TGTGCCAGCTCACCCCGGACTAGCGGGAGCGCATACAATGAGCAGTTCTTC. Protein product: CASSPRTSGSAYNEQFF.

This chain uses TRBV2 with TRBJ2-5; tentative D call: TRBD2 (5 bases). V was clipped by 10 bases and J by 5 bases, with 17 bases between them. This CDR3 spans 13 amino acids. The germline V gene encodes CDR1 SNHLY and CDR2 FYNNEI. The CDR3 DNA reads TGTGCCACCGCGGGCTATATCGGGGAGACCCAGTACTTC. It encodes CATAGYIGETQYF.

This rearrangement joins TRBV24-1 to TRBJ2-5; 8 nucleotides match TRBD1. CDR1 is KGHDR, CDR2 SFDVKD, per germline. This CDR3 spans 15 amino acids. Trimming removed 4 bases from V and 4 bases from J; junction bases left unmatched: 7. The CDR3 nucleotides read TGTGCCACCAGTGAGCGGGCAGGGGGCCCAGAGACCCAGTACTTC. This gives the protein CATSERAGGPETQYF.

The chain joins TRBV29-1 to TRBJ2-3, with 7 bases identical to TRBD2. Germline loops: CDR1 SQVTM, CDR2 ANQGSEA. Trimming took 6 bases from V and 0 from J; bases not matched to a gene: 3. CDR3 length: 13 amino acids. CDR3 region: CSVLAGSTDTQYF. For the CDR3, the DNA is TGCAGCGTCTTAGCGGGTAGCACAGATACGCAGTATTTT.

The gene calls are TRBV9 and TRBJ1-2, with a possible D match to TRBD1 (6 bases). Germline CDR1 is SGDLS and CDR2 is YYNGEE. V gave up 4 bases and J gave up 2 bases, with 18 bases separating them. The CDR3 consists of 16 residues. The CDR3 protein is CASSPDNGQSNYGYTF. As DNA, the CDR3 is TGTGCCAGCAGCCCTGATAACGGACAGAGCAACTATGGCTACACCTTC.

The rearrangement links TRBV2 to TRBJ2-2, with 8 bases matching TRBD1. Trimming took 6 bases from V and 0 from J; bases not matched to a gene: 3. Germline V gene lookup returns CDR1 SNHLY and CDR2 FYNNEI. CDR3 length: 15 amino acids. CDR3 amino acids: CASSQTGANTGELFF. CDR3 DNA: TGTGCCAGCAGCCAGACAGGGGCGAACACCGGGGAGCTGTTTTTT.